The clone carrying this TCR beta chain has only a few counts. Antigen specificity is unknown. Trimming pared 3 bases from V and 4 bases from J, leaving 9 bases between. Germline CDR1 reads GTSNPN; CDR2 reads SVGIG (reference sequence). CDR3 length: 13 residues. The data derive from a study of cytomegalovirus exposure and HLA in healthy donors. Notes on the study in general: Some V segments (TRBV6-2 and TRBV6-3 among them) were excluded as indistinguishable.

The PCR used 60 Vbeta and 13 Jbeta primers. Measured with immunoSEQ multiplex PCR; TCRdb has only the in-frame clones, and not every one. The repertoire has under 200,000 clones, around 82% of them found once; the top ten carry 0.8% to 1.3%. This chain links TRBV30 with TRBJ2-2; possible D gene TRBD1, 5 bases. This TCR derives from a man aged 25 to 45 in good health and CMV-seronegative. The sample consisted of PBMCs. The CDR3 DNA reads TGTGCCTGGAGCGCCAGGGCCACCGGGGAGCTGTTTTTT. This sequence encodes CAWSARATGELFF.